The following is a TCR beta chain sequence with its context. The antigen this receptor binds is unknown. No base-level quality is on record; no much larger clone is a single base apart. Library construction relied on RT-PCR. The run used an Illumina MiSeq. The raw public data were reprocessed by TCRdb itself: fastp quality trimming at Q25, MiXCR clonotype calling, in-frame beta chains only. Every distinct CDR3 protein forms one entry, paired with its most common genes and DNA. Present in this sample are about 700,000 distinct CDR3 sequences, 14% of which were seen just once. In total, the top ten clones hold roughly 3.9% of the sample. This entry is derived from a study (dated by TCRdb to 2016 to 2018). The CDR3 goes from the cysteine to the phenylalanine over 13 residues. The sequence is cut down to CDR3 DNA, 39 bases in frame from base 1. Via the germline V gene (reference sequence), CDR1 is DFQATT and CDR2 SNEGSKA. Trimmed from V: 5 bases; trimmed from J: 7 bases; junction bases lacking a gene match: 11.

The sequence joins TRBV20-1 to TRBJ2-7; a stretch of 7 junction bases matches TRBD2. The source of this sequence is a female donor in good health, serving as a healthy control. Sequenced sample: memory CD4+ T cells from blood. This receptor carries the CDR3 CSAARAVGGEQYF. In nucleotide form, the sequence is TGCAGTGCTGCTAGAGCTGTCGGGGGGGAGCAGTACTTC.